This T cell receptor beta chain came from a study of siplizumab effects on memory and regulatory T cells (dated by TCRdb to the late 2010s). Turning to the overall study: The study examined how the anti-CD2 antibody siplizumab affects alloreactive T-cell subsets in allogeneic mixed lymphocyte reactions built from human PBMCs.

TCRbeta CDR3 sequencing was performed on sorted unstimulated T cells and on proliferating T cells recovered from mixed lymphocyte reactions. Fresh whole blood from approximately ten HLA-typed healthy donors was used to isolate PBMCs. Unstimulated CD4+ regulatory T cells were FACS-sorted to map the origin of alloreactive clones. With regard to this clone: This clone's antigen is unknown. Base quality data are lacking; no much larger clone is found one base away.

Libraries were built with the immunoSEQ multiplex PCR assay. Each sample had around 92,000 TCR templates assayed by the deep sequencing platform. Genomic DNA extracted from sorted T cells was the material used for TCRbeta CDR3 sequencing. The source study handled its data this way. The R programming language was used for clonal analysis of the TCRbeta CDR3 data. Alloreactive CD4+ and CD8+ clones were identified by comparing unstimulated samples to CFSE-low samples taken after the reaction. By matching sequences to the repertoires of sorted unstimulated Treg and non-Treg cells, each alloreactive CD4+ clone was assigned a regulatory or non-regulatory origin. The immuneACCESS repertoire file appears here via TCRdb, limited to in-frame rearrangements. These files lack a portion of the clones; in checked studies, under half of the deficit traces to unresolved V genes, and the cause of the others is not known. V, J and clone size are those of that table, while D and trimming were read from the DNA. The table for this sample lists approximately 120,000 clones; around 90% of them were counted only once. About 0.75% of the sample comes from the top ten.

The CDR3, cysteine through phenylalanine, is 14 amino acids long. The entry retains the CDR3 DNA only, 42 bases that are in frame from base 1. The junction carries 5 bases between V and J, which are trimmed by 3 bases and 1 base respectively. The germline V gene specifies SGHRS as CDR1 and YFSETQ as CDR2. Study-wide conclusions, independent of this receptor: Compared with memory T cells, unstimulated naive T cells appeared more diverse, and naive cells seemed to make a substantial contribution to the alloresponse. For roughly 80-96% of proliferating CD4+ or CD8+ clones, no naive or memory phenotype could be assigned. Whether proliferating Tregs from siplizumab cultures were suppressive was not functionally confirmed. Because sequences below about 10^-5 frequency were poorly captured, only a minor fraction of alloreactive clones could be mapped to unstimulated subsets. Siplizumab significantly reduced the cumulative frequency of alloreactive sequences traceable to unstimulated CD4+ memory T cells. Among mappable alloreactive CD4+ clones, an average Treg-derived fraction of roughly 69% was observed with siplizumab, compared with 26.9% in control reactions.

This TCR was sampled from a human donor in good health. The chain is assembled from TRBV5-1 and TRBJ2-6, with the D gene not clear enough to name. Sequenced input: Tregs sorted from blood. The CDR3: CASSWRSGANVLTF. At the DNA level, the sequence is TGCGCCAGCAGCTGGCGTTCTGGGGCCAACGTCCTGACTTTC.